The TCR beta chain under discussion was sequenced for a study of graft-versus-host responses after intestinal transplantation. Study in general: Anti-thymocyte globulin induction was given to all recipients, followed by tacrolimus and steroids for around three years.

Repertoires were generated with immunoSEQ multiplex PCR, while TCRdb's copy carries only in-frame clones and drops some. The table has around 120,000 clones, roughly 95% seen once; the top ten hold over 2.5%. On this clone: Its antigen is not known.

Points from the study as a whole: Recipient-marrow GvH clones were detected, some having first appeared in ileum or blood. Peak levels of circulating GvH clones tracked with early post-transplant HvG declines.

CDR1 is SQVTM and CDR2 is ANQGSEA in the germline V gene. This CDR3 comprises 12 residues. V was clipped by 6 bases and J by 3 bases, with 12 bases between them. This clonotype was sampled from a human donor who received an intestinal transplant. Here the sequenced sample was unstimulated CD8+ T cells sorted from spleen or lymph node cells, taken before intestinal transplant. V gene TRBV29-1 combines with J gene TRBJ2-7, with D perhaps matching TRBD1 (6 bases). CDR3 sequence reads: CSVAKQGYEQYF. The CDR3 nucleotides are TGCAGCGTCGCAAAACAGGGCTACGAGCAGTACTTC.